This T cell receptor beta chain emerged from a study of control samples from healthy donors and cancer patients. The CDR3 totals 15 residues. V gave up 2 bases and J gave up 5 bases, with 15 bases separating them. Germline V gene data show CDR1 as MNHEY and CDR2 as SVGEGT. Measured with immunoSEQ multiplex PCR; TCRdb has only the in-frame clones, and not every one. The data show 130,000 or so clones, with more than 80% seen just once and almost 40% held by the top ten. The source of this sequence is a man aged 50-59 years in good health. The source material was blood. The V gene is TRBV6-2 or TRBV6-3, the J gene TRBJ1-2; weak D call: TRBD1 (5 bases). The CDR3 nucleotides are TGTGCCAGCAGTTACATCCAGGGAGAGGGGTATGGCTACACCTTC. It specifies CASSYIQGEGYGYTF.